This TCR beta chain was identified in a study of blood T cell repertoires in COVID-19. Looking at the study overall: T cells, B-cell-depleted T cells, or PBMCs provided the cDNA or gDNA that served as material.

This CDR3 comprises 16 residues. The germline V and J ends were trimmed by 6 bases and 0 bases, with 12 bases remaining between them. Germline loops: CDR1 MNHNY, CDR2 SVGAGI (reference sequence). The method was immunoSEQ multiplex PCR; TCRdb's version includes in-frame clones alone and lacks a portion of them. The data show around 270,000 clones, roughly nine tenths seen once. The chain has TRBV6-6 and TRBJ1-6, with unresolved D. The material sequenced was peripheral blood. This receptor was obtained from a man in his forties who had recovered from COVID-19. Here the CDR3 reads CASSQTQSSYNSPLHF. CDR3 in DNA: TGTGCCAGCAGCCAAACACAGAGCTCCTATAATTCACCCCTCCACTTT.